Listed here is a single TCR beta chain. Here immunoSEQ multiplex PCR was the method, and the copy in TCRdb shows in-frame clones only, minus some. The sample includes hundreds of thousands of clones, roughly four fifths seen only once; the top ten take 10% to 15%. This record comes from a study of shared clonotypes between healthy human individuals. This clonotype was obtained from a woman aged 40 to 50 in good health. Some clones in this sample may be carry-over from other donors' samples. Sequencing input: PBMCs.

CDR3 in DNA: TGTGCCAGCAGTGAAGCCCGCAGGGTCGAGCAGTACTTC. It yields the protein CASSEARRVEQYF. V gene TRBV2 combines with J gene TRBJ2-7, with D perhaps matching TRBD1 (5 bases). This CDR3 has 13 residues. V shed 0 bases and J shed 6 bases, with 9 bases lying between them. Germline values: CDR1 SNHLY, CDR2 FYNNEI.